This TCR beta chain appears in the sequencing data of a study of beta chain features in type 1 diabetes. Study-level results: Healthy donors had naive, central memory and Treg TCRB repertoires that appeared less similar than those seen among patients. Type 1 diabetes patients had fewer VDJ junction insertions and more deletions. There was a moderate but significant shortening of TCRB CDR3s in all four CD4+ subsets of Type 1 diabetes patients.

The germline V gene encodes CDR1 LGHNA and CDR2 YSLEER. The ends were cut back, 3 bases at V and 6 bases at J, with 15 bases in the middle. CDR3 length equals 15 residues. Reverse transcribing all isolated RNA meant expressed TCRB transcripts were sequenced. TCRdb's copy holds only in-frame clones and misses some; the assay was immunoSEQ multiplex PCR. The profile covers about 650,000 clones, with 9.5% to 15% appearing a single time and 0.095% to 0.15% taken by the ten largest. This clone has just a few counts. Its target is unknown. One heparinised blood draw, averaging about 116 mL, came from each donor. Cell sorting via CD45RO/CCR7/CD25/CD127/CD95/CD27 was performed to obtain CD4+ naive, central memory, regulatory and stem cell-like memory cells.

The TCR originated in a man aged 25-40 years with type 1 diabetes. The sample consisted of naive CD4+ T cells from blood. The chain has TRBV4-3 and TRBJ2-1; D might be TRBD2 (7 bases). CDR3 sequence (DNA): TGCGCCAGCAGCCATAATCCCGGGGGGCTCAATGAGCAGTTCTTC. Protein: CASSHNPGGLNEQFF.